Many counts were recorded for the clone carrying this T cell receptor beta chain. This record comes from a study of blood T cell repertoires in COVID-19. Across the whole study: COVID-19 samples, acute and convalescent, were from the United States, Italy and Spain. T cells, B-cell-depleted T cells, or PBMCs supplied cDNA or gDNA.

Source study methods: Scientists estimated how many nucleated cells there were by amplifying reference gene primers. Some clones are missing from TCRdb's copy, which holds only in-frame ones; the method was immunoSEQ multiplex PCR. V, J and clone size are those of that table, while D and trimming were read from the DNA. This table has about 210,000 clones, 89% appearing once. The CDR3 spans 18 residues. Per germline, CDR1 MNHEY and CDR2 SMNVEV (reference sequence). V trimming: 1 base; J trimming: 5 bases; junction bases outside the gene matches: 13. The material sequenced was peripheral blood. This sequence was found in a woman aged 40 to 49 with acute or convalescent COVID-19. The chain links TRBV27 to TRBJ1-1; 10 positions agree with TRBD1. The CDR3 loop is CASSLWPTRTGGGTEAFF. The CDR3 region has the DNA TGTGCCAGCAGTTTATGGCCTACCCGGACAGGGGGAGGGACTGAAGCTTTCTTT.